A single sample gave rise to the 18 T cell receptor beta chains below, sequenced in a study of blood T cell repertoires in COVID-19. The method was immunoSEQ multiplex PCR; TCRdb's version includes in-frame clones alone and lacks a portion of them. The sample includes some 210,000 clones, roughly four fifths of them seen just once. The specimen was PBMCs or T cells enriched from blood (not recorded which). The receptors stem from a middle-aged man who had recovered from COVID-19.

The chain joins TRBV13 to TRBJ2-7; D is perhaps TRBD1 (5 bases). Trimming removed 3 bases from V and 0 bases from J, with 9 bases in between. Germline V gene lookup returns CDR1 PRHDT and CDR2 FYEKMQ (reference sequence). This CDR3 contains 14 residues. DNA of the CDR3: TGTGCCAGCAGCTTTACAGGCAGCTCCTACGAGCAGTACTTC. It encodes CASSFTGSSYEQYF.

This chain uses TRBV6-6 with TRBJ2-7; 11 bases match TRBD2. The germline gives CDR1 MNHNY, CDR2 SVGAGI (reference sequence). The CDR3 has 14 residues. The J segment lost 4 bases and the V segment lost 5 bases, leaving 4 bases of the junction unmatched. The CDR3 protein is CASSQTSGTYEQYF. CDR3 nucleotides: TGTGCCAGCAGTCAGACTAGCGGGACTTACGAGCAGTACTTC.

This chain joins TRBV24-1 and TRBJ1-2; perhaps TRBD1 as D (5 bases). The CDR3 consists of 14 residues. V lost 3 bases to trimming and J lost 8 bases, with 15 bases between them. CDR1 is KGHDR and CDR2 is SFDVKD in the germline V gene. The CDR3 here is CATSDAGAQPGYTF. The CDR3 nucleotides are TGTGCCACCAGTGATGCTGGGGCCCAACCAGGCTACACCTTC.

Comment on this clone: A junction boundary mismatches the germline segment, possibly from a read error. The chain has TRBV2 and TRBJ1-2, with D possibly matching TRBD1 (5 bases). Germline lookup yields CDR1 SNHLY and CDR2 FYNNEI. The CDR3 extends over 11 amino acids. CDR3: CASSEWGDGYF. Written as DNA, the CDR3 is TGTGCCAGCAGTGAATGGGGCGACGGGTACTTC.

For this clone: This sample includes further DNA sequences coding for the same CDR3. The chain joins TRBV7-2 to TRBJ1-2; 7 bases align to TRBD1. With V trimmed by 1 base and J by 4 bases, 3 bases remained unmatched. Germline values: CDR1 SGHTA, CDR2 FQGNSA. The CDR3 is 14 amino acids. The CDR3 loop is CASSLDQGGYGYTF. The CDR3 region has the DNA TGTGCCAGCAGCTTAGACCAGGGGGGCTATGGCTACACCTTC.

This rearrangement joins TRBV7-2 to TRBJ1-2; D is ambiguous. Per the germline V gene, CDR1 is SGHTA and CDR2 is FQGNSA. This CDR3 contains 13 residues. Trimming pared 2 bases from V and 4 bases from J, leaving 8 bases between. The CDR3 here is CASSLYTGYGYTF. CDR3 sequence (DNA): TGTGCCAGCAGCTTATACACGGGCTATGGCTACACCTTC.

Here the CDR3 DNA reads TGTGCCAGCAGTGAATCTGGGCAATTCACCGGGGAGCTGTTTTTT. The encoded protein is CASSESGQFTGELFF. This chain uses TRBV2 with TRBJ2-2, with unresolved D. CDR1 is SNHLY and CDR2 is FYNNEI in the germline V gene. This CDR3 has 15 amino acids. V lost 2 bases to trimming and J lost 4 bases, with 11 bases between them.

V gene TRBV13 combines with J gene TRBJ1-1; TRBD1 is a possible D gene (5 bases). Trimming left V 5 bases short and J 0 bases short, with 10 bases between. Germline V gene lookup returns CDR1 PRHDT and CDR2 FYEKMQ (reference sequence). This CDR3 is built from 14 residues. CDR3 bases: TGTGCCAGCAGCCCCGGGGGGGTGAACACTGAAGCTTTCTTT. It encodes CASSPGGVNTEAFF.

V and J are TRBV5-6 and TRBJ2-7; D may be TRBD1 (5 bases). Germline V gene data show CDR1 as SGHDT and CDR2 as YYEEEE. V was shortened by 5 bases and J by 3 bases, with 9 bases between the two germline ends. The CDR3 length is 12 residues. The CDR3 is CASRSGIYEQYF. The CDR3 DNA reads as TGTGCCAGCAGATCAGGGATCTACGAGCAGTACTTC.

The chain carries TRBV5-6 and TRBJ1-2, with 7 positions matching TRBD1. The CDR3 length is 15 residues. V shed 3 bases and J 4 bases; nucleotides not matched to a gene: 9. Germline CDR1 and CDR2: SGHDT and YYEEEE. The CDR3 spells CASSWGTADFYGYTF. CDR3 in DNA: TGTGCCAGCAGCTGGGGGACAGCGGACTTCTATGGCTACACCTTC.

The genes are TRBV27 and TRBJ2-7; TRBD1 is a possible D gene (6 bases). The germline gives CDR1 MNHEY, CDR2 SMNVEV (reference sequence). This CDR3 is 14 amino acids long. Trimming removed 5 bases at V and 0 bases at J, with 11 bases between. CDR3 nucleotides: TGTGCCAGCAGTGCCCAACAGGGCTCCTACGAGCAGTACTTC. Protein product: CASSAQQGSYEQYF.

This chain uses TRBV11-2 with TRBJ1-2; maybe TRBD1 (5 bases). Trimming removed 5 bases from V and 8 bases from J, with 18 bases in between. The length of the CDR3 is 14 residues. Per germline, CDR1 SGHAT and CDR2 FQNNGV. CDR3 region: CASSISIGAGGYTF. CDR3 nucleotides: TGTGCCAGCAGCATTAGTATAGGGGCAGGGGGCTACACCTTC.

This clone was counted once. The sample holds other DNA sequences that translate to the same CDR3. The rearrangement uses TRBV18 and TRBJ2-3, with 7 bases identical to TRBD1. J was trimmed by 0 bases and V by 2 bases; bases with no gene match: 2. The CDR3 is made up of 15 amino acids. Per the germline V gene, CDR1 is KGHSH and CDR2 is LQKENI. The CDR3 sequence: CASSPTGVSTDTQYF. The CDR3 nucleotides read TGTGCCAGCTCACCAACAGGGGTGAGCACAGATACGCAGTATTTT.

A single count supports this clone. The CDR3 DNA is TGTGCTAGTGGTTTGCCACCCAATCTAAACAATGAGCAGTTCTTC. It yields the protein CASGLPPNLNNEQFF. V and J are TRBV12-5 and TRBJ2-1; D gene uncertain. Germline values: CDR1 LGHNT, CDR2 FRNRAP. This CDR3 is 15 amino acids long. V dropped 2 bases and J dropped 5 bases, with 13 bases sitting between them.

This chain connects TRBV12-5 to TRBJ1-2; possible D gene TRBD1, 6 bases. CDR1 and CDR2 from the germline V gene are LGHNT and FRNRAP. V was clipped by 5 bases and J by 0 bases, with 19 bases between them. The CDR3 is 17 amino acids. The CDR3 protein is CASGQDSGFDTNYGYTF. CDR3 nucleotide sequence: TGTGCTAGTGGTCAGGACAGCGGATTTGACACTAACTATGGCTACACCTTC.

CDR3 loop: CASSQFYLSGNTIYF. The CDR3 coding sequence is TGCGCCAGCAGCCAATTCTACCTCTCTGGAAACACCATATATTTT. The J gene is TRBJ1-3, the V gene TRBV4-1; unclear D gene. CDR1 and CDR2 (germline): MGHRA, YSYEKL. The CDR3 extends over 15 amino acids. Trimming pared 2 bases from V and 0 bases from J, leaving 8 bases between.

The J gene is TRBJ1-2, the V gene TRBV2; 8 positions agree with TRBD1. In germline, CDR1 is SNHLY, CDR2 FYNNEI. This CDR3 has 13 residues. Germline trimming cut 6 bases from V and 4 bases from J; bases unmatched to any gene: 4. CDR3 DNA: TGTGCCAGCAGGGACAGGGTTGTCTATGGCTACACCTTC. Its translation: CASRDRVVYGYTF.

This clone showed up just a few times. This chain links TRBV5-1 with TRBJ1-1; D is possibly TRBD1 (6 bases). CDR3 length: 13 residues. From germline, CDR1 is SGHRS and CDR2 YFSETQ. Trimming shortened V by 5 bases and J by 5 bases, and 13 bases separated the two germline ends. This chain's CDR3 is CASRDRDITEAFF. DNA of the CDR3: TGCGCCAGCAGGGACCGGGACATAACTGAAGCTTTCTTT.